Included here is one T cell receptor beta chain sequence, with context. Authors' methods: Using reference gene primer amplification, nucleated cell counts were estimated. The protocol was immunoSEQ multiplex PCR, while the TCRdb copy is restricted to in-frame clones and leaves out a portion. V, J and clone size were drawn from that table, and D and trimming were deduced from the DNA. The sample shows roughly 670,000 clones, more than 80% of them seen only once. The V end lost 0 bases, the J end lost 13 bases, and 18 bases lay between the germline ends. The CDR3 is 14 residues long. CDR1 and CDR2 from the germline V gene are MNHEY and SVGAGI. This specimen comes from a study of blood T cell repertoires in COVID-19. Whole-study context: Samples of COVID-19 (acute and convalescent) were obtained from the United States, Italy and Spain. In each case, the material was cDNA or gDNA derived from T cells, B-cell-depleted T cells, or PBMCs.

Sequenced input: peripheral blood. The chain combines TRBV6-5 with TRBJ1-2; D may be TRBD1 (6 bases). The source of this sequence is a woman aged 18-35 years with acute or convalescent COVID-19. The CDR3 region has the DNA TGTGCCAGCAGTTACTCCGGCAGGGGCCGCTGGCCCACCTTC. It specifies CASSYSGRGRWPTF.